This T cell receptor (beta chain) was observed in a study of cytomegalovirus exposure and HLA in healthy donors. 60 Vbeta and 13 Jbeta primers were used in PCR. Repertoires were generated with immunoSEQ multiplex PCR, while TCRdb's copy carries only in-frame clones and drops some. The sample's table shows 95,000 to 150,000 clones. The trim removed 2 bases at V and 6 bases at J, leaving 13 bases unmatched. CDR3 length equals 17 residues. Germline-derived CDR1 and CDR2 are PRHDT and FYEKMQ (reference sequence). The chain combines TRBV13 with TRBJ2-3; TRBD2 matches 8 bases. The sequence was collected from a man aged 40-49 years in good health and CMV-seronegative. The sequencing sample was made of PBMCs. Here the CDR3 DNA reads TGTGCCAGCAGCTTATATGGGCCTAGCGGGCCCTCTGATACGCAGTATTTT. The encoded protein is CASSLYGPSGPSDTQYF.